This TCR beta chain came from a study of shared clonotypes between healthy human individuals. This clone has a handful of counts. Its antigen remains unknown. Study-wide results and caveats: Generally, naive subsets came out with larger estimated richness than memory subsets. All-four-donor shared clonotypes had higher generation probabilities than non-shared clonotypes did.

The protocol was immunoSEQ multiplex PCR, while the TCRdb copy is restricted to in-frame clones and leaves out a portion. This sample has more than 900,000 clones, with 78% found just once. This CDR3 is built from 14 residues. Trimming took 4 bases from V and 2 from J, leaving 12 bases between them. The germline CDR1 and CDR2 sequences are SGHTA and FQGNSA. The TCR comes from a man between 18 and 29 years old in good health. Some clones in this sample may be carry-over from other donors' samples. V and J are TRBV7-2 and TRBJ2-7; D is possibly TRBD1 (6 bases). Sequencing was done on a sample of memory CD4+ T cells from PBMCs. Specified subset: CD45RA-negative fraction. The CDR3 protein is CASSSNRVAYEQYF. CDR3 sequence (DNA): TGTGCCAGCAGCTCGAACAGGGTTGCCTACGAGCAGTACTTC.